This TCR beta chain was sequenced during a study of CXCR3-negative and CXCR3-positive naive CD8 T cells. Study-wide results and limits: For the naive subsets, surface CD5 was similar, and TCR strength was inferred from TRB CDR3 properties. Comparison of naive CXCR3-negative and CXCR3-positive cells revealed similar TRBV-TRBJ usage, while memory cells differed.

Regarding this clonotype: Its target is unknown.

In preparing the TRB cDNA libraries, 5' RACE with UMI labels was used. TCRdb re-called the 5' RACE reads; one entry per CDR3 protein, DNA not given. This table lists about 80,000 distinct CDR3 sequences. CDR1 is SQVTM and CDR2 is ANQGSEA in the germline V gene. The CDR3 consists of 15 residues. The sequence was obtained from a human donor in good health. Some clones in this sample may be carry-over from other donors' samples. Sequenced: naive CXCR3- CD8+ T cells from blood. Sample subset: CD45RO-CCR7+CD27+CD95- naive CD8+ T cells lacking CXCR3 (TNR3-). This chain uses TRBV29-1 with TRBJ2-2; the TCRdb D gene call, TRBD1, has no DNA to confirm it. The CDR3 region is CSVELGTANTGELFF.